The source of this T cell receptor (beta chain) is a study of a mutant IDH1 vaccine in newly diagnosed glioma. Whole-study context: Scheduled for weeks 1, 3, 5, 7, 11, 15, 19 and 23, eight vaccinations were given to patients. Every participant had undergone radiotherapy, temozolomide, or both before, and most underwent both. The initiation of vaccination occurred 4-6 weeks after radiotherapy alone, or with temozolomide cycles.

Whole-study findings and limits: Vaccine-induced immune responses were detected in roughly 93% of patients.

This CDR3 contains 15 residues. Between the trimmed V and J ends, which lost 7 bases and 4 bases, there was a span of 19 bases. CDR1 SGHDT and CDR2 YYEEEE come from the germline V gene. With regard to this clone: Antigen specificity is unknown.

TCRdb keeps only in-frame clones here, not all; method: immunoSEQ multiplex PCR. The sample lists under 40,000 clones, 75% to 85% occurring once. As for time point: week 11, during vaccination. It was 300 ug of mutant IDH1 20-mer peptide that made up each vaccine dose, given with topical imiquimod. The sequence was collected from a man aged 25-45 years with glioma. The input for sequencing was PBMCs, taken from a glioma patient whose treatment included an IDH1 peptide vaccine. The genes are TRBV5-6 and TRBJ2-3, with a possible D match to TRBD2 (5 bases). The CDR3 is CASGAVNEKPDTQYF. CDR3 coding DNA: TGTGCCAGCGGAGCGGTCAACGAAAAGCCAGATACGCAGTATTTT.